This is a list of T cell receptor beta chains from one sample in a study of Ad26.COV2.S vaccination and SARS-CoV-2 variants. Profiling relied on immunoSEQ multiplex PCR, and the TCRdb table lists in-frame clones only, not all of them. Among about 680,000 clones, roughly 90% were seen once, and the ten largest hold approximately 1.5%. The source material was peripheral blood, sampled in a trial of Ad26.COV2.S vaccine versus placebo. The receptors here all came from a person between 18 and 65 years old who received the Ad26.COV2.S COVID-19 vaccine or a placebo. CDR3s include the opening cysteine and the closing phenylalanine or tryptophan. Each record gives: clone size, V gene, J gene, D gene, CDR3 DNA, CDR3 protein. The D gene is left open where the match is weak. Part of the rows lack a size; the others show once, few, many or a class for expanded clones.

clone size: .
V gene: TRBV9
J gene: TRBJ1-1
D gene: .
CDR3 DNA: TGTGCCAGCAGCCTCGGGGGTATACATCAAAAGGGTGAAGCTTTCTTT
CDR3 protein: CASSLGGIHQKGEAFF

clone size: .
V gene: TRBV2
J gene: TRBJ1-1
D gene: TRBD1
CDR3 DNA: TGTGCCAGCAGGAGGACAGGGTCTGAAGCTTTCTTT
CDR3 protein: CASRRTGSEAFF

clone size: .
V gene: TRBV19
J gene: TRBJ2-1
D gene: .
CDR3 DNA: TGTGCCAGTAGTATAGGGAACTCTGAGCAGTTCTTC
CDR3 protein: CASSIGNSEQFF

clone size: .
V gene: TRBV28
J gene: TRBJ1-3
D gene: TRBD1
CDR3 DNA: TGTGCCAGCAGTTTAGGGGGACAGGGACGAAACACCATATATTTT
CDR3 protein: CASSLGGQGRNTIYF

clone size: .
V gene: TRBV7-8
J gene: TRBJ1-5
D gene: .
CDR3 DNA: TGTGCCAGCAGCCTCTCTTCCGGGCCCCAGCATTTT
CDR3 protein: CASSLSSGPQHF

clone size: .
V gene: TRBV14
J gene: TRBJ2-7
D gene: .
CDR3 DNA: TGTGCCAGCAGTCCCGGAAGCTCCTACGAGCAGTACTTC
CDR3 protein: CASSPGSSYEQYF

clone size: .
V gene: TRBV11-2
J gene: TRBJ1-1
D gene: .
CDR3 DNA: TGTGCCAGCAGCTTACTACACGCTACTGAAGCTTTCTTT
CDR3 protein: CASSLLHATEAFF

clone size: .
V gene: TRBV4-3
J gene: TRBJ1-1
D gene: .
CDR3 DNA: TGCGCCAGCAGCCAAGAAGTGTTGGCGGTCATGAACACTGAAGCTTTCTTT
CDR3 protein: CASSQEVLAVMNTEAFF

clone size: .
V gene: TRBV5-1
J gene: TRBJ2-6
D gene: .
CDR3 DNA: TGCGCCAGCAGCTTTATGGGGACTGGGGCCAACGTCCTGACTTTC
CDR3 protein: CASSFMGTGANVLTF

clone size: .
V gene: TRBV30
J gene: TRBJ1-2
D gene: TRBD1
CDR3 DNA: TGTGCCGGAAACAGGGGGGATGGCTACACCTTC
CDR3 protein: CAGNRGDGYTF

clone size: .
V gene: TRBV7-2
J gene: TRBJ1-2
D gene: .
CDR3 DNA: TGTGCCAGCAGCCAGGCGGGCAGGGGACATGGCTACACCTTC
CDR3 protein: CASSQAGRGHGYTF

clone size: .
V gene: TRBV20-1
J gene: TRBJ2-5
D gene: .
CDR3 DNA: TGCAGTGCTAGTTCGACGGGCCGAGAGACCCAGTACTTC
CDR3 protein: CSASSTGRETQYF

clone size: few
V gene: TRBV30
J gene: TRBJ2-2
D gene: .
CDR3 DNA: TGTGCCTGGAGTGTCAGCACCGGGGAGCTGTTTTTT
CDR3 protein: CAWSVSTGELFF

clone size: .
V gene: TRBV11-2
J gene: TRBJ2-2
D gene: TRBD1
CDR3 DNA: TGTGCCAGCAGCTTAGTGGACAGGGAATACGACACCGGGGAGCTGTTTTTT
CDR3 protein: CASSLVDREYDTGELFF

clone size: once
V gene: TRBV7-6
J gene: TRBJ2-1
D gene: TRBD2
CDR3 DNA: TGTGCCAGCAGCCAAAGACTAGCGGGAGGGGATGAGCAGTTCTTC
CDR3 protein: CASSQRLAGGDEQFF

clone size: .
V gene: TRBV2
J gene: TRBJ2-5
D gene: TRBD1
CDR3 DNA: TGTGCCAGCAGTCGGGACAGGGGGCGCGTTCGTCAGGAGACCCAGTACTTC
CDR3 protein: CASSRDRGRVRQETQYF

clone size: .
V gene: TRBV4-1
J gene: TRBJ1-4
D gene: TRBD1
CDR3 DNA: TGCGCCAGCAGCCAAGAATCGAGGCGGACAGGGAGTAATGAAAAACTGTTTTTT
CDR3 protein: CASSQESRRTGSNEKLFF